This T cell receptor (beta chain) was captured by sequencing in a study of T cell changes during pregnancy in multiple sclerosis. Trimming at V came to 3 bases and at J to 5 bases, leaving 3 bases not matched to a gene. Germline-derived CDR1 and CDR2 are MNHEY and SMNVEV (reference sequence). The CDR3 length is 14 residues. Clones were read by immunoSEQ multiplex PCR, and TCRdb kept only the in-frame ones, dropping some. Of some 85,000 clones listed, 80% to 95% were seen once; the top ten hold around 0.75%. The chain couples TRBV27 to TRBJ2-5; 10 nucleotides agree with TRBD1. The TCR was taken from a female donor in good health, enrolled as a control in a pregnancy study. Sequencing was performed on peripheral blood, taken in the second trimester of pregnancy. CDR3 sequence: CASSLDRGMETQYF. The CDR3 bases are TGTGCCAGCAGTTTGGACAGGGGGATGGAGACCCAGTACTTC.